A single sample is the source of the 20 T cell receptor beta chains below, sequenced in a study of spatial heterogeneity in lung cancer. The time point: blood at routine non-recurrence follow-up after resection. TCRdb recomputed calls from the 5' RACE reads with MiXCR, one row per CDR3 protein. Here the sample spans roughly 45,000 distinct CDR3 sequences, approximately 22% being singletons. This specimen consisted of PBMCs, obtained at follow-up. The receptors stem from a female donor with early-stage non-small cell lung cancer.

The chain employs TRBV14 and TRBJ2-2, with 9 positions matching TRBD1. Germline CDR1 is SGHDN and CDR2 is FVKESK. The V and J ends lost 4 bases and 6 bases, in that order; junction bases with no gene match: 9. This CDR3 has 16 residues. DNA for the CDR3: TGTGCCAGCAGCCTCGGGACAGGGATTTTGTCCGGGGAGCTGTTTTTT. Translating gives CASSLGTGILSGELFF.

This clonotype was seen a few times. The chain couples TRBV20-1 to TRBJ2-3; TRBD1 aligns across 9 bases. Trimming removed 3 bases from V and 5 bases from J; junction bases left unmatched: 6. The germline V gene has CDR1 DFQATT and CDR2 SNEGSKA (reference sequence). The CDR3 loop spans 14 amino acids. CDR3 in amino acids: CSASPGTGRDTQYF. CDR3 in DNA: TGCAGTGCTAGTCCCGGGACAGGGAGAGATACGCAGTATTTT.

This clonotype was observed a few times. This chain connects TRBV28 to TRBJ2-7, with D hard to call. V was cut by 7 bases and J by 8 bases, with 15 bases left in between. Germline CDR1 is MDHEN and CDR2 is SYDVKM. CDR3 size: 12 residues. Here the CDR3 DNA reads TGTGCCAGCATTGCCGGAACCAGCCAGCAGTACTTC. Translation: CASIAGTSQQYF.

The genes are TRBV20-1 and TRBJ2-1, with a weak D call TRBD2 (6 bases). Trimming pared 6 bases from V and 9 bases from J, leaving 15 bases between. Germline loops: CDR1 DFQATT, CDR2 SNEGSKA (reference sequence). The CDR3 is 12 amino acids. CDR3 in amino acids: CSAPFGGPEQFF. The CDR3 nucleotides are TGCAGTGCCCCCTTTGGAGGGCCTGAGCAGTTCTTC.

Only one count was recorded for this clonotype. The genes are TRBV5-1 and TRBJ2-3; no reliable D call. Trimming shortened V by 4 bases and J by 2 bases, and 11 bases separated the two germline ends. The CDR3 spans 14 residues. Germline V gene sequence: CDR1 SGHRS, CDR2 YFSETQ. CDR3 loop: CASSLELSTDTQYF. CDR3 DNA sequence: TGCGCCAGCAGCCTCGAGCTATCCACAGATACGCAGTATTTT.

This clonotype was seen at least ten times. The V call is TRBV6-1, the J call TRBJ2-7; 9 bases fit TRBD1. J gave up 2 bases and V 7 bases, and 9 bases lay outside the gene matches. Germline loops: CDR1 MNHNS, CDR2 SASEGT. This CDR3 has 15 residues. In nucleotides, the CDR3 is TGTGCCAGCAACCACCCCGGGACAGGGACCTACGAGCAGTACGTC. Encoded protein: CASNHPGTGTYEQYV.

This chain uses TRBV3-1 with TRBJ1-5, with TRBD1 matching 9 bases. The junction had 6 bases not matched to a gene; V was cut back by 4 bases and J by 8 bases. The CDR3 contains 14 residues. Looked up from germline, CDR1 is LGHDT and CDR2 is YNNKEL (reference sequence). The CDR3 protein is CASSPTGGGKPQHF. The CDR3 DNA reads as TGTGCCAGCAGCCCTACAGGGGGCGGAAAGCCCCAGCATTTT. Full variable domain (outside the CDR3, taken from reference TRBV3-1 and TRBJ1-5): DTAVSQTPKYLVTQMGNDKSIKCEQNLGHDTMYWYKQDSKKFLKIMFSYNNKELIINETVPNRFSPKSPDKAHLNLHINSLELGDSAVYFCASSPTGGGKPQHFGDGTRLSIL.

This clonotype was seen repeatedly, ten times or more. The V and J genes are TRBV5-6 and TRBJ2-7; no definite D call. Trimming cost V 4 bases and J 0 bases, with 8 bases left between them. The CDR3 spans 13 residues. In germline, CDR1 is SGHDT, CDR2 YYEEEE. The CDR3 DNA is TGTGCCAGCAGCATCCATACCTCCTACGAGCAGTACTTC. This gives the protein CASSIHTSYEQYF.

V gene TRBV6-5 combines with J gene TRBJ2-1; weak D call: TRBD1 (7 bases). The length of the CDR3 is 13 residues. Germline CDR1 reads MNHEY; CDR2 reads SVGAGI. V dropped 2 bases and J dropped 8 bases, with 10 bases sitting between them. Here the CDR3 reads CASSYLRGDEQFF. The CDR3 bases are TGTGCCAGCAGTTACCTCAGGGGGGATGAGCAGTTCTTC.

The rearrangement uses TRBV14 and TRBJ1-4; the D is unclear. The CDR3 sequence is 14 residues long. Per germline, CDR1 SGHDN and CDR2 FVKESK. V dropped 1 base and J dropped 3 bases, with 6 bases sitting between them. The CDR3, as DNA: TGTGCCAGCAGCCAAGGACGGCCTAATGAAAAACTGTTTTTT. Translation gives CASSQGRPNEKLFF.

In its sample, this clonotype was seen a few times. This sequence joins TRBV12-5 and TRBJ1-5; 7 bases are shared with TRBD1. Germline assignment: CDR1 LGHNT and CDR2 FRNRAP. J lost 7 bases, V lost 4 bases, and 16 bases had no gene match. This CDR3 is built from 17 residues. CDR3 bases: TGTGCTAGTGGTTCCCCGCCTTGGGACAGTAGCAGGCAGCCCCAGCATTTT. It specifies CASGSPPWDSSRQPQHF.

Only a few counts were recorded for this clonotype. CDR3 sequence (DNA): TGTGCCAGCAGCTCGGAGGGGACTGAAGCTTTCTTT. This gives the protein CASSSEGTEAFF. This sequence joins TRBV11-3 and TRBJ1-1, with a weak D call TRBD1 (5 bases). Germline values: CDR1 SGHNT, CDR2 YENEEA. CDR3 length: 12 residues. Between the trimmed V and J ends, which lost 4 bases and 5 bases, there was a span of 8 bases.

Note on this clonotype: This may arise from a read error, as a much more abundant clone is one base away. The V and J genes are TRBV10-1 and TRBJ1-1; 8 bases agree with TRBD1. Trimming took 10 bases from V and 4 from J; bases not matched to a gene: 11. CDR1 and CDR2 (germline): WNHNN, SYGVQD (reference sequence). The CDR3 sequence is 14 residues long. The CDR3 sequence is CANSAGQGTTEAFF. CDR3 in DNA: TGCGCCAACAGCGCCGGACAGGGAACCACTGAAGCTTTCTTT.

This clonotype was seen repeatedly, ten times or more. The rearrangement links TRBV12-3 or TRBV12-4 to TRBJ1-2, with 8 bases lining up with TRBD1. With V trimmed by 2 bases and J by 6 bases, 8 bases remained unmatched. The CDR3 is 15 amino acids. The CDR3 DNA sequence: TGTGCCAGCAGTTTAAGTGGACAGGGCCCCCATGGCTACACCTTC. Amino acids: CASSLSGQGPHGYTF.

This clonotype was counted between two and nine times. For the CDR3, the DNA is TGTGCCAGCAGTGAAGAGACAGGGAATTCACCCCTCCACTTT. It encodes CASSEETGNSPLHF. The V gene is TRBV6-1, the J gene TRBJ1-6, with 7 bases identical to TRBD1. Germline lookup yields CDR1 MNHNS and CDR2 SASEGT. CDR3 length: 14 residues. V lost 1 base to trimming and J lost 7 bases; unmatched junction nucleotides: 1.

The table lists this clonotype with many counts. The DNA for the CDR3 is TGTGCCAGCAGCTTAGGGGTAGCGGGAGGGGAAGAGACCCAGTACTTC. Its translation is CASSLGVAGGEETQYF. The J gene is TRBJ2-5, the V gene TRBV7-8; the match to TRBD2 covers 11 bases. The CDR3 length is 16 residues. The J segment lost 3 bases and the V segment lost 1 base, leaving 4 bases of the junction unmatched. From germline, CDR1 is SGHVS and CDR2 FQNEAQ.

V usage is TRBV12-5 and J usage is TRBJ1-4; 10 bases are a match to TRBD1. V shed 5 bases, J shed 5 bases, and the junction held 5 bases outside the gene matches. Germline lookup yields CDR1 LGHNT and CDR2 FRNRAP. The CDR3 length is 15 residues. The CDR3 reads CASGQGQGENEKLFF. Here the CDR3 DNA reads TGTGCTAGTGGTCAAGGACAGGGGGAGAATGAAAAACTGTTTTTT.

This clonotype was recorded many times. The J gene is TRBJ2-7, the V gene TRBV6-6; 7 bases fit TRBD1. This CDR3 has 14 residues. The V gene end was trimmed by 7 bases and the J gene end by 4 bases; junction bases not matched to a gene: 10. Germline V lookup: CDR1 MNHNY, CDR2 SVGAGI (reference sequence). The CDR3 is CASNVQGLPYEQYF. CDR3 coding DNA: TGTGCCAGCAATGTACAGGGGCTTCCTTACGAGCAGTACTTC.

Only a few counts were recorded for this clonotype. This chain joins TRBV4-1 and TRBJ2-7; the D call may be TRBD1 or TRBD2 (5 bases each). V dropped 6 bases and J dropped 6 bases, with 15 bases sitting between them. CDR3 length equals 13 residues. Germline V gives CDR1 MGHRA, CDR2 YSYEKL. CDR3 nucleotides: TGCGCCAGCAGTCGGGACGTGGCCCTCGAGCAGTACGTC. This gives the protein CASSRDVALEQYV.

This rearrangement joins TRBV15 to TRBJ2-6; D is uncertain. The V gene lost 3 bases and the J gene lost 0 bases, with 6 bases spanning the gap. Germline CDR1 reads LNHNV; CDR2 reads YYDKDF (reference sequence). The CDR3 has 15 amino acids. CDR3 amino acids: CATSSDGSGANVLTF. In DNA, the CDR3 is TGTGCCACCAGCAGTGATGGCTCTGGGGCCAACGTCCTGACTTTC. The full variable domain, rest sourced from reference TRBV15 and TRBJ2-6, is DAMVIQNPRYQVTQFGKPVTLSCSQTLNHNVMYWYQQKSSQAPKLLFHYYDKDFNNEADTPDNFQSRRPNTSFCFLDIRSPGLGDTAMYLCATSSDGSGANVLTFGAGSRLTVL.